The clone carrying this TCR beta chain was detected a few times. What it binds is unknown. The data were obtained in a study of CD8+ T cells in alopecia areata. Across the study: Treatment comprised oral tofacitinib, 5 to 10 mg twice daily, in treated patients. Study results and caveats: In scalp samples, resident alphabeta T cells of normal skin are also sequenced. Relative to normal scalp, lesional scalp, especially alopecia totalis/universalis, showed higher clonality.

J lost 3 bases, V lost 3 bases, and 3 bases had no gene match. The CDR3 consists of 15 residues. The germline V gene encodes CDR1 MRHNA and CDR2 SNTAGT. Sequencing used cDNA as its template, made by extracting RNA and reverse transcribing it. Data came from immunoSEQ multiplex PCR; TCRdb stores just in-frame clones and leaves some out. The sample records about 150,000 clones, 47% being singletons. Sequenced input: CD4+ T cells sorted from blood. This sequence originates from a human donor with alopecia areata. This chain uses TRBV6-4 with TRBJ2-1; 9 bases are a match to TRBD2. The CDR3 nucleotides are TGTGCCAGCAGTGAAGAACTAGCGGGCTACAATGAGCAGTTCTTC. Residues: CASSEELAGYNEQFF.